Here is one T cell receptor (beta chain) with its context. The target antigen is unknown. The CDR3 has 16 amino acids. The germline V gene encodes CDR1 LNHDA and CDR2 SQIVND (reference sequence). The V end was cut by 6 bases, the J end by 5 bases, with 23 bases between. The PCR made use of 60 Vbeta and 13 Jbeta primers. Sequencing used immunoSEQ multiplex PCR; TCRdb keeps in-frame clones, though not all of them. The sample includes 150,000 to 250,000 clones, approximately 85% of them seen just once. The data are from a study of cytomegalovirus exposure and HLA in healthy donors. Study conclusions and caveats: A later analysis found most CMV-associated TCR beta chains apparently HLA-restricted. Cytomegalovirus-associated status was assigned to 164 TCR beta chains. Highly shared sequence variants in one cluster were likely a sequencing artifact. Presence/absence analyses rested on an assumption that sequencing depth was roughly uniform across donors.

The source of this sequence is a girl aged 10 to 17 in good health and CMV-seropositive. The chain combines TRBV19 with TRBJ2-7; a possible D gene is TRBD1 (6 bases). What was sequenced was PBMCs. CDR3 amino acids: CASSRTLMGAYHEQYF. The DNA of the CDR3 is TGTGCCAGTAGCAGAACCTTAATGGGGGCGTACCACGAGCAGTACTTC.